Listed below are T cell receptor beta chains from one sample, sequenced in a study of beta chain features in type 1 diabetes. TCRdb's table, derived via immunoSEQ multiplex PCR, lists solely in-frame clones and lacks some. The repertoire holds some 250,000 clones, with about 15% as singletons. Sequences were obtained from naive CD4+ T cells from blood. The origin of the receptors is a man under 40 with type 1 diabetes. Both conserved end residues are part of each CDR3. D genes are given only for firm matches. Clone size is stated in some rows and not others, as once, few, many or a class when expanded.

d_gene	j_gene	v_gene	abundance	CDR3aa	CDR3nt
-	TRBJ2-7	TRBV23-1	few	CASSQSTRGVHEQYF	TGCGCCAGCAGTCAATCTACCAGGGGTGTCCACGAGCAGTACTTC
TRBD1	TRBJ1-1	TRBV5-4	-	CASSLQGVMVTEAFF	TGTGCCAGCAGCTTGCAGGGGGTGATGGTCACTGAAGCTTTCTTT
-	TRBJ1-1	TRBV2	-	CASSELFTGAFF	TGTGCCAGCAGTGAACTGTTTACGGGGGCTTTCTTT
TRBD1	TRBJ2-4	TRBV27	few	CASSTDRGSIQYF	TGTGCCAGCAGTACCGACAGGGGGTCCATTCAGTACTTC
TRBD2	TRBJ2-5	TRBV7-2	-	CASSLTPGVSGGAQETQYF	TGTGCCAGCAGCTTAACCCCCGGGGTTAGCGGGGGGGCGCAGGAGACCCAGTACTTC
TRBD1	TRBJ1-1	TRBV7-9	-	CASSPGDRVAEAFF	TGTGCCAGCAGCCCCGGGGACAGGGTGGCTGAAGCTTTCTTT
TRBD2	TRBJ2-2	TRBV5-1	-	CASSFTSENTGELFF	TGCGCCAGCAGCTTCACTAGCGAGAACACCGGGGAGCTGTTTTTT
TRBD1	TRBJ2-5	TRBV7-8	-	CASSLATGRQETQYF	TGTGCCAGCAGCTTAGCGACAGGGCGTCAAGAGACCCAGTACTTC
-	TRBJ2-3	TRBV15	few	CATSRDQGPTDTQYF	TGTGCCACCAGCAGAGATCAGGGTCCCACAGATACGCAGTATTTT
TRBD2	TRBJ2-5	TRBV5-1	-	CASSLAGGLQETQYF	TGCGCCAGCAGCTTAGCGGGGGGCCTCCAAGAGACCCAGTACTTC
TRBD2	TRBJ2-1	TRBV30	few	CAWTSGRAFEQFF	TGTGCCTGGACCAGCGGGAGGGCCTTTGAGCAGTTCTTC
-	TRBJ2-7	TRBV5-1	few	CASSSQGYEQYF	TGCGCCAGCAGTTCGCAGGGCTACGAGCAGTACTTC
-	TRBJ2-3	TRBV2	-	CASSERGIGTDTQYF	TGTGCCAGCAGTGAGAGGGGGATAGGGACAGATACGCAGTATTTT
TRBD1	TRBJ2-7	TRBV7-2	-	CASTRDRGNREQYF	TGTGCCAGCACCCGGGACAGGGGGAATAGGGAGCAGTACTTC
-	TRBJ2-4	TRBV18	-	CASSPILSSGNLAKNIQYF	TGTGCCAGCTCACCAATTCTTTCTTCGGGGAACTTGGCCAAAAACATTCAGTACTTC
-	TRBJ1-1	TRBV29-1	few	CSSLQEFEAFF	TGCAGCTCCCTACAGGAATTTGAAGCTTTCTTT
TRBD2	TRBJ2-3	TRBV5-4	-	CASSLTSGSYTDTQYF	TGTGCCAGCAGCCTGACTAGCGGGAGTTACACAGATACGCAGTATTTT
-	TRBJ1-5	TRBV2	few	CASSEQGSSNQPQHF	TGTGCCAGCAGTGAGCAGGGCAGCTCAAATCAGCCCCAGCATTTT
-	TRBJ2-3	TRBV5-1	-	CASSSRVPTDTQYF	TGCGCCAGCAGCTCCAGGGTTCCCACAGATACGCAGTATTTT
-	TRBJ2-1	TRBV18	-	CASSPGRANEQFF	TGTGCCAGCTCACCCGGCAGGGCCAATGAGCAGTTCTTC
TRBD1	TRBJ2-5	TRBV6-5	-	CASSYMGQGGETQYF	TGTGCCAGCAGTTACATGGGACAGGGGGGAGAGACCCAGTACTTC
TRBD2	TRBJ2-5	TRBV6-6	few	CASSLAGPQETQYF	TGTGCCAGCAGCCTAGCGGGGCCACAAGAGACCCAGTACTTC
-	TRBJ1-2	TRBV6-5	-	CASSYSAGEGYGYTF	TGTGCCAGCAGTTACTCGGCAGGGGAAGGCTATGGCTACACCTTC
-	TRBJ1-1	TRBV27	-	CASSLSRQMNTEAFF	TGTGCCAGCAGTTTATCGCGACAAATGAACACTGAAGCTTTCTTT
-	TRBJ2-3	TRBV15	-	CATSSQTRYTDTQYF	TGTGCCACCAGCAGCCAGACTCGCTACACAGATACGCAGTATTTT
TRBD1	TRBJ1-4	TRBV28	-	CASSSQQGGAEKLFF	TGTGCCAGCAGTTCTCAACAGGGGGGAGCTGAAAAACTGTTTTTT
TRBD1	TRBJ1-6	TRBV27	few	CASSSPGQGDTPLHF	TGTGCCAGCAGTTCACCGGGACAGGGGGATACACCCCTCCACTTT
TRBD1	TRBJ2-7	TRBV5-1	few	CASSLGSDRVHEYEQYF	TGCGCCAGCAGCTTGGGGTCGGACAGGGTTCACGAGTACGAGCAGTACTTC
-	TRBJ2-3	TRBV27	few	CASSFAHADTQYF	TGTGCCAGCAGTTTTGCACACGCAGATACGCAGTATTTT
-	TRBJ1-3	TRBV29-1	-	CSAVSGHSGNTIYF	TGCAGCGCCGTATCAGGCCACTCTGGAAACACCATATATTTT
-	TRBJ1-5	TRBV19	-	CASSMGQGAGNQPQHF	TGTGCCAGTAGTATGGGACAAGGGGCAGGGAATCAGCCCCAGCATTTT
-	TRBJ2-2	TRBV5-1	-	CASSFQGPPNTGELFF	TGCGCCAGCAGCTTCCAGGGCCCCCCGAACACCGGGGAGCTGTTTTTT
TRBD1	TRBJ1-3	TRBV6-6	few	CATLVAGGRNTIYF	TGTGCCACCTTAGTAGCAGGGGGGAGAAACACCATATATTTT
-	TRBJ2-7	TRBV6-6	-	CASSYSTGRYEQYF	TGTGCCAGCAGTTACTCCACAGGGAGATACGAGCAGTACTTC
TRBD2	TRBJ2-7	TRBV5-1	-	CASSFVAGGTYEQYF	TGCGCCAGCAGCTTCGTGGCGGGAGGGACCTACGAGCAGTACTTC
TRBD2	TRBJ2-3	TRBV7-7	few	CASSAGAAADTQYF	TGTGCCAGCAGCGCGGGAGCAGCGGCAGATACGCAGTATTTT
TRBD2	TRBJ2-3	TRBV18	-	CASSSLAAGVPVDTQYF	TGTGCCAGCTCCTCATTAGCGGCGGGGGTGCCAGTGGATACGCAGTATTTT
-	TRBJ2-5	TRBV27	few	CASSGAATKEETQYF	TGTGCCAGCAGTGGGGCAGCCACAAAAGAAGAGACCCAGTACTTC
TRBD1	TRBJ1-2	TRBV5-4	few	CASSHTGDGYTF	TGTGCCAGCAGCCACACAGGGGACGGCTACACCTTC
-	TRBJ2-1	TRBV9	-	CASFVGASAYNEQFF	TGTGCCAGCTTCGTGGGGGCATCCGCCTACAATGAGCAGTTCTTC
TRBD1	TRBJ2-5	TRBV7-9	few	CASSRDRGREETQYF	TGTGCCAGCAGCCGGGACAGGGGGCGGGAAGAGACCCAGTACTTC
TRBD1	TRBJ2-5	TRBV9	-	CASSVGTGQETQYF	TGTGCCAGCAGCGTCGGGACAGGGCAAGAGACCCAGTACTTC
-	TRBJ2-2	TRBV7-9	-	CASSSLTKRTGELFF	TGTGCCAGCAGCTCCCTGACGAAGCGGACCGGGGAGCTGTTTTTT
TRBD1	TRBJ2-5	TRBV4-2	-	CASSQEGTGQETQYF	TGTGCCAGCAGCCAAGAGGGGACAGGTCAAGAGACCCAGTACTTC
-	TRBJ2-7	TRBV6-6	-	CASSYGTQQAWYF	TGTGCCAGCAGTTACGGGACTCAACAAGCTTGGTACTTC
TRBD1	TRBJ1-2	TRBV10-3	-	CAISAGDSSNYGYTF	TGTGCCATCAGCGCTGGGGACAGTTCTAACTATGGCTACACCTTC
TRBD1	TRBJ2-1	TRBV6-1	-	CASRVAGGVEQFF	TGTGCCAGCAGAGTTGCAGGGGGCGTTGAGCAGTTCTTC
-	TRBJ1-5	TRBV6-5	-	CASSYGSNQPQHF	TGTGCCAGCAGTTACGGCAGCAATCAGCCCCAGCATTTT
-	TRBJ2-1	TRBV27	few	CASSRLAGAYNEQFF	TGTGCCAGCAGTCGCCTCGCGGGGGCTTACAATGAGCAGTTCTTC